The 2 T cell receptor beta chains given below trace back to one sample, sequenced in a study of blood T cell repertoires in COVID-19. TCRdb's table, derived via immunoSEQ multiplex PCR, lists solely in-frame clones and lacks some. The sample includes approximately 210,000 clones, around 84% of them seen just once. The specimen sequenced was PBMCs or T cells enriched from blood (not recorded which). These TCRs come from a man younger than 45 with acute COVID-19.

The CDR3 spells CASSWEQYYEQYF. CDR3 DNA: TGTGCCAGCAGTTGGGAGCAATACTACGAGCAGTACTTC. The chain has TRBV5-5 and TRBJ2-7, with a possible D match to TRBD2 (5 bases). The V gene's germline CDR1 is SGHKS and CDR2 YYEKEE (reference sequence). The CDR3 extends over 13 amino acids. Trimming took off 5 bases at V and 3 bases at J, with 12 bases between the two ends.

The chain employs TRBV6-5 and TRBJ1-5; no reliable D call. The germline V gene has CDR1 MNHEY and CDR2 SVGAGI. CDR3 size: 13 residues. The V and J ends lost 5 bases and 2 bases respectively, with 7 bases between them. The DNA for the CDR3 is TGTGCCAGCAGTCAGCGTCGCAATCAGCCCCAGCATTTT. Translating it yields CASSQRRNQPQHF.